This passage covers 26 T cell receptor beta chains from one sample sequenced in a study of blood T cells in healthy people across ages. With a J-beta primer mix and a sample-barcoded 5' primer, a second PCR ran about 7 to 11 cycles. MiXCR, applied by TCRdb to the 5' RACE reads, yields one record per CDR3 protein. The data contain about 1.5 million distinct CDR3 sequences, 42% of them singletons. Specimen: blood. These receptors were collected from a woman aged 18-29 years in good health.

This clonotype was counted only a few times. J is TRBJ2-1 and V is TRBV10-3, with 10 bases lining up with TRBD1. Germline V CDR1 and CDR2: ENHRY, SYGVKD. With V trimmed by 5 bases and J by 8 bases, 6 bases remained unmatched. This CDR3 contains 14 residues. CDR3 loop: CAISRDRGFDEQFF. DNA for the CDR3: TGTGCCATCAGTAGGGACAGGGGTTTTGATGAGCAGTTCTTC.

The gene calls are TRBV27 and TRBJ1-6; D is uncertain. Germline values: CDR1 MNHEY, CDR2 SMNVEV (reference sequence). V shed 1 base and J shed 0 bases, with 13 bases lying between them. The CDR3 is 18 amino acids. This chain's CDR3 is CASSLWGRLSSYNSPLHF. CDR3 nucleotides: TGTGCCAGCAGTTTATGGGGTCGGTTAAGCTCCTATAATTCACCCCTCCACTTT.

This chain links TRBV18 with TRBJ1-1; 8 nucleotides agree with TRBD1. The CDR3 has 17 amino acids. V was pared by 1 base and J by 4 bases, with 11 bases of the junction left unmatched. Germline V gene lookup returns CDR1 KGHSH and CDR2 LQKENI. CDR3 sequence reads: CASSPQRTGKGGTEAFF. The CDR3, as DNA: TGTGCCAGCTCACCACAAAGGACAGGGAAGGGGGGCACTGAAGCTTTCTTT. The complete variable domain, with remaining parts taken from reference TRBV18 and TRBJ1-1, reads NAGVMQNPRHLVRRRGQEARLRCSPMKGHSHVYWYRQLPEEGLKFMVYLQKENIIDESGMPKERFSAEFPKEGPSILRIQQVVRGDSAAYFCASSPQRTGKGGTEAFFGQGTRLTVV.

The table lists this clonotype with many counts. CDR3 in DNA: TGTGCCATCAGTGGCCTAGCTAACTATGGCTACACCTTC. Its translation is CAISGLANYGYTF. The chain is built from TRBV10-3 and TRBJ1-2; D is unclear. Germline loops: CDR1 ENHRY, CDR2 SYGVKD. V lost 4 bases, J lost 0 bases, and 6 bases lay in between. The CDR3 has 13 residues.

V is TRBV2 and J is TRBJ2-1; no reliable D call. The J call is in doubt because the DNA end fits TRBJ2-7 better. CDR3 length: 15 amino acids. Germline CDR1 and CDR2: SNHLY and FYNNEI. This chain's CDR3 is CASSESRESYNEQYF. DNA for the CDR3: TGTGCCAGCAGTGAATCTAGAGAGTCCTACAATGAGCAGTACTTC.

The gene calls are TRBV9 and TRBJ2-5, with unresolved D. This CDR3 has 17 amino acids. V was cut by 3 bases and J by 0 bases, with 18 bases left in between. Germline loops: CDR1 SGDLS, CDR2 YYNGEE. Here the CDR3 DNA reads TGTGCCAGCAGCGCTACCCCTTTCGGCCAAAACCAAGAGACCCAGTACTTC. It codes for CASSATPFGQNQETQYF.

This clonotype has just a few counts. The V gene is TRBV6-6, the J gene TRBJ2-3; 14 nucleotides match TRBD2. The junction had 4 bases not matched to a gene; V was cut back by 0 bases and J by 5 bases. Looked up from germline, CDR1 is MNHNY and CDR2 is SVGAGI (reference sequence). The CDR3 spans 17 residues. This chain's CDR3 is CASSYSTSGGGLDTQYF. CDR3 coding DNA: TGTGCCAGCAGTTACTCGACTAGCGGGGGGGGCTTAGATACGCAGTATTTT.

This clonotype has a handful of counts. The rearrangement joins TRBV5-1 to TRBJ2-5, with 13 nucleotides matching TRBD2. V lost 1 base and J lost 7; bases outside the gene matches: 4. The CDR3 sequence is 15 residues long. Per germline, CDR1 SGHRS and CDR2 YFSETQ. The CDR3 protein is CASSLTGLAGVTQYF. CDR3 nucleotide sequence: TGCGCCAGCAGCTTGACCGGACTAGCGGGAGTGACCCAGTACTTC.

Only a few counts were recorded for this clonotype. V usage is TRBV12-3 or TRBV12-4 and J usage is TRBJ2-7; 7 bases match TRBD2. The CDR3 loop spans 15 amino acids. With 5 bases clipped from V and 2 bases from J, the junction kept 9 bases outside the gene matches. The CDR3 region is CASSPDGLVTYEQYF. The CDR3 nucleotides are TGTGCCAGCAGTCCGGACGGACTAGTTACCTACGAGCAGTACTTC.

V gene TRBV12-3 or TRBV12-4 combines with J gene TRBJ2-7, with 8 bases aligning to TRBD1. The CDR3 has 15 residues. J was trimmed by 2 bases and V by 5 bases; bases with no gene match: 8. CDR3 DNA: TGTGCCAGCAGTCATGGGACAGGTAAAACCTACGAGCAGTACTTC. The encoded protein is CASSHGTGKTYEQYF.

The chain joins TRBV3-1 to TRBJ2-5; 14 bases are a match to TRBD2. CDR1 and CDR2 (germline): LGHDT, YNNKEL (reference sequence). With 3 bases clipped from V and 3 bases from J, the junction kept 6 bases outside the gene matches. This CDR3 spans 17 amino acids. CDR3 amino acids: CASSHGTSGGLKETQYF. As DNA, the CDR3 is TGTGCCAGCAGCCATGGGACTAGCGGGGGCCTAAAAGAGACCCAGTACTTC.

This clonotype was counted only a few times. The chain carries TRBV14 and TRBJ2-7; 13 nucleotides align to TRBD2. From germline, CDR1 is SGHDN and CDR2 FVKESK. The CDR3 has 16 amino acids. Losses at the gene ends were 1 base for V and 6 bases for J; bases not matched to a gene: 6. The CDR3 DNA sequence: TGTGCCAGCAGCCAAGCCCAGACTAGCGGGAGGCTCGAGCAGTACTTC. Its translation is CASSQAQTSGRLEQYF.

The chain links TRBV4-1 to TRBJ2-7; D may be TRBD2 (5 bases). CDR1 MGHRA and CDR2 YSYEKL come from the germline V gene. This CDR3 is built from 15 residues. The V and J ends lost 0 bases and 6 bases respectively, with 15 bases between them. CDR3 protein: CASSQDPMPGVEQYF. CDR3 sequence (DNA): TGCGCCAGCAGCCAAGATCCGATGCCCGGGGTCGAGCAGTACTTC.

The rearrangement links TRBV11-1 to TRBJ1-2; 10 nucleotides match TRBD1. From germline, CDR1 is SGHAT and CDR2 FQDESV (reference sequence). The CDR3 runs 15 residues. V trimming: 6 bases; J trimming: 4 bases; junction bases outside the gene matches: 8. The CDR3 here is CASSFRDRGPYGYTF. CDR3 in DNA: TGTGCCAGCAGTTTCCGGGACAGGGGACCCTATGGCTACACCTTC.

This rearrangement joins TRBV29-1 to TRBJ2-3; a possible D gene is TRBD2 (5 bases). Germline CDR1 is SQVTM and CDR2 is ANQGSEA. The length of the CDR3 is 16 residues. The V gene lost 0 bases and the J gene lost 2 bases, with 15 bases spanning the gap. The CDR3: CSVEDPPGRDTDTQYF. The CDR3, as DNA: TGCAGCGTTGAAGATCCCCCGGGTCGGGACACAGATACGCAGTATTTT.

The V and J genes are TRBV10-3 and TRBJ2-4, with 7 bases matching TRBD2. Germline lookup yields CDR1 ENHRY and CDR2 SYGVKD. The CDR3 length is 18 residues. Germline trimming cut 3 bases from V and 7 bases from J; bases unmatched to any gene: 18. CDR3 sequence: CAISDPLGLTQLGNIQYF. The CDR3 coding sequence is TGTGCCATCAGTGATCCTCTGGGACTAACCCAATTGGGGAACATTCAGTACTTC.

The chain carries TRBV27 and TRBJ2-1, with a weak D call TRBD2 (5 bases). The tail of the sequence fits TRBJ2-7 better, so the J call may be wrong. This CDR3 spans 13 amino acids. Germline lookup yields CDR1 MNHEY and CDR2 SMNVEV (reference sequence). Here the CDR3 DNA reads TGTGCCAGCAGTGGGTCTGTCGGGAATGAGCAGTACTTC. Translation: CASSGSVGNEQYF.

This chain connects TRBV10-2 to TRBJ1-1; weak D call: TRBD1 (6 bases). The V end was cut by 11 bases, the J end by 9 bases, with 19 bases between. In germline, CDR1 is WSHSY, CDR2 SAAADI. The CDR3 is 12 residues long. The CDR3 loop is CACGGGARKAFF. For the CDR3, the DNA is TGCGCCTGTGGTGGGGGGGCAAGAAAAGCTTTCTTT.

V and J are TRBV7-9 and TRBJ1-2, with D hard to call. CDR3 length equals 15 residues. The V end was cut by 2 bases, the J end by 1 base, with 11 bases between. From germline, CDR1 is SEHNR and CDR2 FQNEAQ (reference sequence). The CDR3: CASSLLSADNYGYTF. DNA of the CDR3: TGTGCCAGCAGCTTATTGTCAGCGGATAACTATGGCTACACCTTC.

The rearrangement uses TRBV7-2 and TRBJ2-4; 14 nucleotides match TRBD2. This CDR3 is 13 amino acids long. J gave up 13 bases and V 6 bases, and 5 bases lay outside the gene matches. Germline V gives CDR1 SGHTA, CDR2 FQGNSA. In nucleotides, the CDR3 is TGTGCCAGCAGTACCGGGACTAGCGGGAGCCAGTACTTC. Translation gives CASSTGTSGSQYF.

With respect to this clonotype: One end of the junction varies from germline; a read error may be responsible. The chain combines TRBV7-3 with TRBJ2-5; D may match TRBD1 or TRBD2 (5 bases each). The J call may be mistaken, given a closer DNA end match to TRBJ2-4. Per the germline V gene, CDR1 is SGHTA and CDR2 is FQGTGA. The CDR3 is 14 residues long. The CDR3 DNA reads as TGTGCCGGCAGCTCCGGGACGGATAAAAACATTCAGTACTTC. Amino acids: CAGSSGTDKNIQYF.

This clonotype was observed a handful of times. The CDR3 DNA reads TGTGCCAGCAGCCCTTGGCGGACTAGCGGGAGTGGGGAACCCTACAATGAGCAGTTCTTC. Protein: CASSPWRTSGSGEPYNEQFF. The chain combines TRBV7-9 with TRBJ2-1, with 13 bases matching TRBD2. The length of the CDR3 is 20 residues. V gave up 5 bases and J gave up 2 bases; unmatched junction bases: 15. Looked up from germline, CDR1 is SEHNR and CDR2 is FQNEAQ (reference sequence).

The chain carries TRBV20-1 and TRBJ2-1, with D unresolved. This CDR3 is built from 13 residues. Trimming removed 7 bases from V and 0 bases from J, with 10 bases in between. Germline CDR1 DFQATT, CDR2 SNEGSKA (reference sequence). CDR3 sequence: CSVGKSSYNEQFF. For the CDR3, the DNA is TGCAGTGTAGGGAAAAGCTCCTACAATGAGCAGTTCTTC.

This clonotype was counted ten times or more. A junction end diverges from the germline sequence, so it may reflect a read error. V gene TRBV5-1 combines with J gene TRBJ2-1, with 10 positions matching TRBD2. Germline V gives CDR1 SGHRS, CDR2 YFSETQ. CDR3 length: 15 residues. In nucleotides, the CDR3 is TGTGCCAGCAGCTTTAGCGGGGGGTCCTACAATGAGCAGTTCTTC. Translating it yields CASSFSGGSYNEQFF.

The V gene is TRBV6-1, the J gene TRBJ1-2, with D maybe TRBD1 (5 bases). V lost 0 bases to trimming and J lost 2 bases, with 13 bases between them. The CDR3 is 16 amino acids. The germline V gene encodes CDR1 MNHNS and CDR2 SASEGT. This CDR3 reads CASSEAGESGNYGYTF. CDR3 coding DNA: TGTGCCAGCAGTGAAGCGGGGGAGTCGGGAAACTATGGCTACACCTTC.

The count of this clonotype is one. The chain has TRBV25-1 and TRBJ2-5; no clear D gene. V was shortened by 2 bases and J by 11 bases, with 12 bases between the two germline ends. CDR1 and CDR2 from the germline V gene are MGHDK and SYGVNS. The CDR3 totals 12 residues. CDR3 sequence reads: CASSEPATEQYF. The CDR3 DNA sequence: TGTGCCAGCAGTGAACCCGCAACTGAGCAGTACTTC.